This T cell receptor (beta chain) originates from a study of neurological immune-mediated disorders. 2 million unsorted PBMCs were stored in RNAlater at -80 °C before RNA extraction. Many counts were recorded for this clonotype. cDNA was made by 5'RACE with 10-nucleotide random UMIs. TCRdb re-called the 5' RACE reads through MiXCR, storing one row per CDR3 protein. Of approximately 48,000 distinct CDR3 sequences listed, approximately 17% are singletons. This CDR3 comprises 15 residues. Germline loops: CDR1 SGHRS, CDR2 YFSETQ. V lost 0 bases and J 7 bases, leaving 11 bases between the germline ends. The receptor was derived from a man between 60 and 70 years old in good health. Sequenced input: PBMCs. This chain uses TRBV5-1 with TRBJ1-6; tentative D call: TRBD1 (6 bases). This chain's CDR3 is CASSLAQGRNSPLHF. CDR3 DNA sequence: TGCGCCAGCAGCTTGGCACAGGGACGAAATTCACCCCTCCACTTT.